One and the same sample provided the 6 T cell receptor beta chains below, sequenced in a study of blood T cell repertoires in COVID-19. Assay used: immunoSEQ multiplex PCR; TCRdb lists only in-frame clones, some missing. The sample has fewer than 200,000 clones, roughly 89% seen once. The sample consisted of peripheral blood. The receptors come from a woman in her seventies with COVID-19, enrolled during active disease.

This clone was found once. V is TRBV5-1 and J is TRBJ1-1; D unresolved. The CDR3 spans 15 residues. Germline V gene lookup returns CDR1 SGHRS and CDR2 YFSETQ. Trimming took 0 bases from V and 1 from J, leaving 10 bases between them. CDR3 bases: TGCGCCAGCAGCTTGGTTTCATCGGGGAACACTGAAGCTTTCTTT. As protein: CASSLVSSGNTEAFF.

The chain carries TRBV6-1 and TRBJ2-7, with 8 bases lining up with TRBD1. The trim removed 4 bases at V and 2 bases at J, leaving 10 bases unmatched. The CDR3 is 16 amino acids. Germline-derived CDR1 and CDR2 are MNHNS and SASEGT. The CDR3 coding sequence is TGTGCCAGCAGTGGTCCTTCGGGACAGGACCCCTACGAGCAGTACTTC. Translating gives CASSGPSGQDPYEQYF.

In DNA, the CDR3 is TGTGCCAGCAGCCAAGAGGTTGCAGGGGTAAGCTCTGGGGCCAACGTCCTGACTTTC. Protein sequence: CASSQEVAGVSSGANVLTF. J is TRBJ2-6 and V is TRBV4-2; TRBD1 might be the D (6 bases). Germline-derived CDR1 and CDR2 are LGHNA and YNFKEQ. V was shortened by 0 bases and J by 0 bases, with 15 bases between the two germline ends. The CDR3 is 19 residues long.

The rearrangement links TRBV7-9 to TRBJ2-2; D uncertain. V was pared by 1 base and J by 2 bases, with 5 bases between. Germline V CDR1 and CDR2: SEHNR, FQNEAQ (reference sequence). The CDR3 is made up of 14 amino acids. CDR3 loop: CASSLDRNTGELFF. CDR3 in DNA: TGTGCCAGCAGCTTAGACAGAAACACCGGGGAGCTGTTTTTT.

The rearrangement uses TRBV6-2 or TRBV6-3 and TRBJ2-1; 12 nucleotides line up with TRBD1. The junction had 4 bases not matched to a gene; V was cut back by 4 bases and J by 9 bases. The germline V gene encodes CDR1 MNHEY and CDR2 SVGEGT. There are 14 residues in the CDR3. CDR3 bases: TGTGCCAGCAGTTCGGGACAGGGGGCTGGTGAGCAGTTCTTC. Amino acids: CASSSGQGAGEQFF.

This rearrangement joins TRBV9 to TRBJ2-7; the D gene is possibly TRBD2 (6 bases). V shed 7 bases and J shed 7 bases, with 21 bases lying between them. The CDR3 spans 14 residues. Germline lookup yields CDR1 SGDLS and CDR2 YYNGEE. Written as DNA, the CDR3 is TGTGCCAGCGCGACGGGAGCGGGCAAATTGGAGCAGTACTTC. It codes for CASATGAGKLEQYF.